Here is one T cell receptor beta chain with its context. The sample is drawn from a study of blood T cell repertoires in COVID-19. CDR1 SGDLS and CDR2 YYNGEE come from the germline V gene. CDR3 length: 14 amino acids. Unmatched junction bases numbered 3, after V lost 4 bases and J lost 2 bases. Authors' data handling: Amplified reference gene primers provided the basis for estimating nucleated cell counts. The data were produced by immunoSEQ multiplex PCR, yet TCRdb's version contains in-frame clones alone and is incomplete. The DNA gave D and trimming, while V, J and clone size come from that table. The table includes some 28,000 clones, around 89% detected once.

The receptor's source is a human donor in a cohort sampled during active COVID-19. The chain combines TRBV9 with TRBJ2-7, with 10 bases fitting TRBD2. The source material was peripheral blood. The CDR3 region is CASSISGGAYEQYF. DNA of the CDR3: TGTGCCAGCAGCATAAGCGGGGGGGCCTACGAGCAGTACTTC.